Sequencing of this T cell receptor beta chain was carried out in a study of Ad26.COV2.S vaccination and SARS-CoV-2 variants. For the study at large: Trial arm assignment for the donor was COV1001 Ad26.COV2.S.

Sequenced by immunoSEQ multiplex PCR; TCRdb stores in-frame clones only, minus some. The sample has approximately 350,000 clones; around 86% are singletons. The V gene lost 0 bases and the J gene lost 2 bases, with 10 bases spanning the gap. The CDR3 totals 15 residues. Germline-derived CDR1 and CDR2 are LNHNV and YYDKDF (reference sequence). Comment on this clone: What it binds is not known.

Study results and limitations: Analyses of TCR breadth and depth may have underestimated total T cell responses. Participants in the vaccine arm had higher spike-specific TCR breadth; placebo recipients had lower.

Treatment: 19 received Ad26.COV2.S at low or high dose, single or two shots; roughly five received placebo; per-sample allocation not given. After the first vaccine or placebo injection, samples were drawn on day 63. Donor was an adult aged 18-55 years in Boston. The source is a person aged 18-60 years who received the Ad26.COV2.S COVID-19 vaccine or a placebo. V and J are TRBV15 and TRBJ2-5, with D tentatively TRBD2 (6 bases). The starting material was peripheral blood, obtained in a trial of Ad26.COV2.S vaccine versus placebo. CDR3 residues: CATSRDAGLQETQYF. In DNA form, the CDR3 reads TGTGCCACCAGCAGAGATGCGGGACTTCAAGAGACCCAGTACTTC.